This T cell receptor beta chain was identified during a study of radiotherapy plus CTLA-4 blockade in lung cancer. Across the study: Objective responses occurred in 15% to 20% of patients; about 32% had disease control.

Focal radiation with ipilimumab CTLA-4 blockade was given to patients with chemo-refractory metastatic non-small-cell lung cancer. Findings of the study overall: With interferon-beta, early dynamics of blood T cell clones were reported to best predict response. Expansion of tumor-derived TCR clones was observed in blood after radiotherapy plus ipilimumab.

This clone is medium-sized. Its cognate antigen is unknown. The CDR3 spans 12 residues. CDR1 SGHTA and CDR2 FQGNSA come from the germline V gene. Trimming left V 5 bases short and J 5 bases short, with 9 bases between. Assay used: immunoSEQ multiplex PCR; TCRdb lists only in-frame clones, some missing. The sample lists about 45,000 clones, 73% occurring once. The receptor's source is a human donor with non-small cell lung cancer who had a complete response to radiotherapy plus ipilimumab. The chain recombines TRBV7-2 with TRBJ1-2; D unclear. Sample: peripheral blood, taken from a patient treated with radiotherapy plus ipilimumab. CDR3 sequence (DNA): TGTGCCAGCAGCCCCCCTAGTTATGGCTACACCTTC. As protein: CASSPPSYGYTF.